This T cell receptor (beta chain) comes out of a study of CD8+ T cells in alopecia areata. This CDR3 contains 15 residues. Germline-derived CDR1 and CDR2 are LNHDA and SQIVND (reference sequence). V lost 7 bases, J lost 7 bases, and 13 bases stayed unmatched. cDNA prepared by RNA extraction and subsequent reverse transcription served as the template for sequencing. Sequencing was performed with immunoSEQ multiplex PCR; in TCRdb, only in-frame clones are kept and a portion is missing. Found here are roughly 170,000 clones, about 63% of them singletons; the top ten hold roughly 14%. The sample consisted of CD4+ T cells sorted from blood, taken at week 0. The clonotype comes from a human donor with alopecia areata. The chain joins TRBV19 to TRBJ1-5, with TRBD1 matching over 7 bases. The CDR3, as DNA: TGTGCCAGTACCGCGGGACAGCCAGTTAGACAGCCCCAGCATTTT. Protein product: CASTAGQPVRQPQHF.